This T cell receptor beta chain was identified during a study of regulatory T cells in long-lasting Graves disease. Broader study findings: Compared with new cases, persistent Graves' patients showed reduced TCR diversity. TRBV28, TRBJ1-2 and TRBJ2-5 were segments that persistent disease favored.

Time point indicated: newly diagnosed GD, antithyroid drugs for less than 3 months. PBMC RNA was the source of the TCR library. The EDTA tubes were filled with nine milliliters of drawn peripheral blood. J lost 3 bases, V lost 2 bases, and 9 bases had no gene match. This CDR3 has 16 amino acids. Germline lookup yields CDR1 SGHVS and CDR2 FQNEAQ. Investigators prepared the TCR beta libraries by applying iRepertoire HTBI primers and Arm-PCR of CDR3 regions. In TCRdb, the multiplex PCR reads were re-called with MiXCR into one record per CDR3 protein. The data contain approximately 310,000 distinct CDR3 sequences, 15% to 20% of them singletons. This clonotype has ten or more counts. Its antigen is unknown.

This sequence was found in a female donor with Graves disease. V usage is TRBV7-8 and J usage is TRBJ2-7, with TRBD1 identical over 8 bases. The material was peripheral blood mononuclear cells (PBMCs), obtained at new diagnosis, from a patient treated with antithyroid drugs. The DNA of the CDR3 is TGTGCCAGCAGCTTAAGAACCGGGACAGGACTCTACGAGCAGTACTTC. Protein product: CASSLRTGTGLYEQYF.